Shown below are 3 T cell receptor beta chains from a single sample sequenced in a study of blood T cell repertoires in COVID-19. TCRdb keeps only in-frame clones here, not all; method: immunoSEQ multiplex PCR. The repertoire has approximately 240,000 clones, about four fifths of them found once; the top ten carry around 2%. The sequencing sample was made of peripheral blood. The source is a woman aged 55-70 years with acute or convalescent COVID-19.

The chain has TRBV5-4 and TRBJ2-2; D is undetermined. CDR1 SGHNT and CDR2 YYREEE come from the germline V gene (reference sequence). CDR3 size: 15 residues. V lost 1 base and J lost 0, with 7 bases in between. The CDR3 DNA is TGTGCCAGCAGCTTGACAAAAGCGAACACCGGGGAGCTGTTTTTT. Translation gives CASSLTKANTGELFF.

The V call is TRBV18, the J call TRBJ1-2, with unresolved D. Germline V CDR1 and CDR2: KGHSH, LQKENI. Trimming pared 3 bases from V and 7 bases from J, leaving 12 bases between. The length of the CDR3 is 13 residues. In nucleotides, the CDR3 is TGTGCCAGCTCACCTGAGCTTCGGGGTGGCTACACCTTC. This sequence encodes CASSPELRGGYTF.

The V and J genes are TRBV28 and TRBJ2-2; the match to TRBD2 covers 12 bases. Germline V gives CDR1 MDHEN, CDR2 SYDVKM. This CDR3 has 15 residues. V trimming: 10 bases; J trimming: 0 bases; junction bases outside the gene matches: 3. The CDR3 reads CATLAGGTNTGELFF. CDR3 DNA: TGTGCCACCCTAGCGGGGGGGACGAACACCGGGGAGCTGTTTTTT.